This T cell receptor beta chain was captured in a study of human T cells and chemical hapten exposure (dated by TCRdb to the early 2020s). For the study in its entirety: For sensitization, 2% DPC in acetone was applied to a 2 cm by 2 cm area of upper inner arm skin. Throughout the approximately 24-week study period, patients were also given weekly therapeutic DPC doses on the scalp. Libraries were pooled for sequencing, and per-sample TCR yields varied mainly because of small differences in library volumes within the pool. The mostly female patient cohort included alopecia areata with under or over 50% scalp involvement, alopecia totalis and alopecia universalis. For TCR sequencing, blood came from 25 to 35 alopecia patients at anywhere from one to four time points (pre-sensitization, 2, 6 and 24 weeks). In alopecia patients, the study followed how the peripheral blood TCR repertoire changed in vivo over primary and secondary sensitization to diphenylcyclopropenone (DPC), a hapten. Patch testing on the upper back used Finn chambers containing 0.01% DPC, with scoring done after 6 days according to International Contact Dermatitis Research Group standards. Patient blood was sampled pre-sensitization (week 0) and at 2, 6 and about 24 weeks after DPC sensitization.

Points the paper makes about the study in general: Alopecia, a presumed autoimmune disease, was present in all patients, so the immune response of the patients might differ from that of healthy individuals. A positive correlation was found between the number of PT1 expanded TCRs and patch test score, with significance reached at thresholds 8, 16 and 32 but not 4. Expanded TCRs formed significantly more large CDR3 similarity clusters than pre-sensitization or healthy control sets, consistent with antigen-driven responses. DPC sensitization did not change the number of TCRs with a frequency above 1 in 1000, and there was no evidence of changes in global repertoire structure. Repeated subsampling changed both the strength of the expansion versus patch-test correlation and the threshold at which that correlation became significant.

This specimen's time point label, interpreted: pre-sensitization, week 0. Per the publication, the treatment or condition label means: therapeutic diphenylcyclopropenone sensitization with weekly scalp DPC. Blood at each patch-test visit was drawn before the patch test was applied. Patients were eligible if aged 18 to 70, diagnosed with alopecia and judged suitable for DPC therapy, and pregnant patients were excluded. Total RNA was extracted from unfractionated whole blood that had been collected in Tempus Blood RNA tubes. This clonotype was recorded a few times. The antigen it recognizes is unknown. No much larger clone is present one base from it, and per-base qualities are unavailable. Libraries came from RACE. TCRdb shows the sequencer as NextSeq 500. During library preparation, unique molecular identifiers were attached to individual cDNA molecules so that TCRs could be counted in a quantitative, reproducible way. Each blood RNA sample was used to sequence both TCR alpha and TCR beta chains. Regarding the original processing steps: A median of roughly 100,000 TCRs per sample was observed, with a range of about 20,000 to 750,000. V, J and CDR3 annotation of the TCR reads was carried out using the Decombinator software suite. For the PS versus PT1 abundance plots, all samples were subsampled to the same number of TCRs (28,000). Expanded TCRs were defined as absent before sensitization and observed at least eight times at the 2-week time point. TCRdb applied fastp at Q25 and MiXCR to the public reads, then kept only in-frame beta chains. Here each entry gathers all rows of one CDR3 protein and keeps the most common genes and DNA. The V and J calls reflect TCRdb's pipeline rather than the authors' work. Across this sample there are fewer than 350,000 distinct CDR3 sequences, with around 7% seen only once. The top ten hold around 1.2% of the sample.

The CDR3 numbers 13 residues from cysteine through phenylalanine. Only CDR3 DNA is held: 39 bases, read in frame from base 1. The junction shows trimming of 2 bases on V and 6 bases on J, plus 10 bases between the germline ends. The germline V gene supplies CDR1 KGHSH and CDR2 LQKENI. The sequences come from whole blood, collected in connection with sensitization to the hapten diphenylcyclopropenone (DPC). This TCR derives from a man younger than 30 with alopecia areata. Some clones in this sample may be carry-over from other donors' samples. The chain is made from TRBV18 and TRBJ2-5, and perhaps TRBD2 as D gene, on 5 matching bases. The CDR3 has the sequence CASSPTGIQTQYF. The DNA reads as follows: TGTGCCAGCTCACCAACGGGGATACAGACCCAGTACTTC.